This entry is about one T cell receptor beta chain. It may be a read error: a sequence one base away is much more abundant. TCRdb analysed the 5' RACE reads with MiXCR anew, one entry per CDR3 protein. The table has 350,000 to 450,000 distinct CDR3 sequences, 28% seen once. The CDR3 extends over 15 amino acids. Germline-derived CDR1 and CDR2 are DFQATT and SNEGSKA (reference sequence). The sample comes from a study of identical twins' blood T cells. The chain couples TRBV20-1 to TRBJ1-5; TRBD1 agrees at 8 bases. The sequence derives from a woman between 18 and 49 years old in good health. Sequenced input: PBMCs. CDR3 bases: TGCAGTGCTAGAGAGACAGGGGCAAGCAATCAGCCCCTGCATTTT. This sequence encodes CSARETGASNQPLHF.